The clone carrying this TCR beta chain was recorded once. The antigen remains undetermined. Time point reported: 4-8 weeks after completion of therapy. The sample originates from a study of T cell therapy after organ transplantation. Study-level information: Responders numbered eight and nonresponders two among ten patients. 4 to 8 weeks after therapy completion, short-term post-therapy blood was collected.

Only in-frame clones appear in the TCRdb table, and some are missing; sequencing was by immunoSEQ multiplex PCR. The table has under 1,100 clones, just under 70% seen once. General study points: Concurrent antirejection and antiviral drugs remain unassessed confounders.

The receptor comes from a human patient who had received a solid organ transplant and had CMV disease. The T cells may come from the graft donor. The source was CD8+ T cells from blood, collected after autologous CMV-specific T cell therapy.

The CDR3 DNA reads TGTGCCAGCAGCGACGGACTAGCGGGGGATAGCACAGATACGCAGTATTTT. This translates into CASSDGLAGDSTDTQYF. The V gene is TRBV13, the J gene TRBJ2-3; 13 bases map to TRBD2. Germline V gene data show CDR1 as PRHDT and CDR2 as FYEKMQ (reference sequence). V lost 5 bases, J lost 0 bases, and 5 bases stayed unmatched. This CDR3 is built from 17 residues.